This T cell receptor beta chain was sequenced during a study of tumour-infiltrating T cells in Burkitt lymphoma. Study details: Repertoire clonality predicted overall and progression-free survival.

The CDR3 consists of 15 residues. CDR1 and CDR2 (germline): MNHEY, SVGAGI. The V and J ends lost 0 bases and 6 bases respectively, with 15 bases between them. A few counts support this clone. TCRdb's table, derived via immunoSEQ multiplex PCR, lists solely in-frame clones and lacks some. The table has about 1,500 clones, around a sixth seen once. The sequenced sample was tumor tissue. This TCR derives from a human donor with diffuse large B-cell lymphoma. This rearrangement joins TRBV6-5 to TRBJ2-7, with no clear D. DNA for the CDR3: TGTGCCAGCAGTTACTCGTTTGGTAGGTTCGGCGAGCAGTACTTC. It codes for CASSYSFGRFGEQYF.